The 2 T cell receptor beta chains below were found in one sample sequenced in a study of blood T cell repertoires in COVID-19. Sequenced by immunoSEQ multiplex PCR; TCRdb stores in-frame clones only, minus some. The table includes 200,000 to 300,000 clones, 86% detected once. Sequenced sample: peripheral blood. The source of these receptors is a young woman who had recovered from COVID-19.

The chain has TRBV3-1 (or the pseudogene TRBV3-2) and TRBJ2-3, with 8 positions matching TRBD2. CDR3 length: 14 residues. Trimming cost V 1 base and J 5 bases; bases outside gene matches: 2. The germline CDR1 and CDR2 sequences are LGHDT and YNNKEL (reference sequence). The CDR3 reads CASSQGLAIDTQYF. In DNA form, the CDR3 reads TGTGCCAGCAGCCAAGGACTAGCGATAGATACGCAGTATTTT.

This chain uses TRBV12-5 with TRBJ1-1; 9 nucleotides agree with TRBD1. Trimming cost V 7 bases and J 4 bases; bases outside gene matches: 7. Per germline, CDR1 LGHNT and CDR2 FRNRAP. The CDR3 length is 14 residues. CDR3: CASAPDRGFTEAFF. CDR3 sequence (DNA): TGTGCTAGTGCCCCGGACAGGGGTTTCACTGAAGCTTTCTTT.